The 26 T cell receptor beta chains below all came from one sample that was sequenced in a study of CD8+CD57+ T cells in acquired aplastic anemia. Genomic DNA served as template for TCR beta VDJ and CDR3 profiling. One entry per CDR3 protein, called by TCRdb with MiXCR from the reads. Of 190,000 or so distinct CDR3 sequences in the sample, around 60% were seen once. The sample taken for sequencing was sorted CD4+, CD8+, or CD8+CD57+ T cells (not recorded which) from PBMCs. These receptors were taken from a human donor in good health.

The CDR3 DNA sequence: TGTGCCAGTAGTATAGGTGGCTCTGGGGCCAACGTCCTGACTTTC. This encodes CASSIGGSGANVLTF. This chain joins TRBV19 and TRBJ2-6, with unresolved D. CDR1 is LNHDA and CDR2 is SQIVND in the germline V gene (reference sequence). Between the trimmed V and J ends, which lost 1 base and 0 bases, there was a span of 4 bases. The CDR3 is 15 amino acids.

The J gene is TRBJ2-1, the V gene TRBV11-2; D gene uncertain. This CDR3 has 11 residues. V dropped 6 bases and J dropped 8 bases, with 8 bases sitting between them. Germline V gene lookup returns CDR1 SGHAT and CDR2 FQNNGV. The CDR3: CASSPIDEQFF. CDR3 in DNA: TGTGCCAGCAGTCCCATAGATGAGCAGTTCTTC.

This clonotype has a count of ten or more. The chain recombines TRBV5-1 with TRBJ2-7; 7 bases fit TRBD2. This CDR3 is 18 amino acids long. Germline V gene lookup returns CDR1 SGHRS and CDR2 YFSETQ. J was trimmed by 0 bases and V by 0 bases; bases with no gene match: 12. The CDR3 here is CASSLGRAGVYSSYEQYF. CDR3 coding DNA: TGCGCCAGCAGCTTGGGGAGGGCGGGGGTCTACAGCTCCTACGAGCAGTACTTC.

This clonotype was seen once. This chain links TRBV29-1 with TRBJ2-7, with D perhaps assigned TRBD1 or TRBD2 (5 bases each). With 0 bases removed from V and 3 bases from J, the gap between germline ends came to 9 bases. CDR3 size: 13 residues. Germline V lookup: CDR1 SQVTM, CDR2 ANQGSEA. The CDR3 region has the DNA TGCAGCGTTGAAGACGGGGCCAGCTACGAGCAGTACTTC. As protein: CSVEDGASYEQYF.

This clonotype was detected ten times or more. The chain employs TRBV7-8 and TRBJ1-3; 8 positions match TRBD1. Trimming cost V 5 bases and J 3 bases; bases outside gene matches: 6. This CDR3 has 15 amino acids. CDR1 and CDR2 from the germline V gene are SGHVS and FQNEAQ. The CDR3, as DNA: TGTGCCAGCAGCACGACAGGGGCTCTTGGAAACACCATATATTTT. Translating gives CASSTTGALGNTIYF.

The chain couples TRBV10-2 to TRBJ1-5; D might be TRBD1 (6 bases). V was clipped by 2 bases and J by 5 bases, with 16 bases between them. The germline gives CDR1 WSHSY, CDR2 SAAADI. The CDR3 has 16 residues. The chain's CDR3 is CASSEPPTGMHQPQHF. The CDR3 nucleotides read TGCGCCAGCAGTGAGCCACCCACAGGGATGCATCAGCCCCAGCATTTT.

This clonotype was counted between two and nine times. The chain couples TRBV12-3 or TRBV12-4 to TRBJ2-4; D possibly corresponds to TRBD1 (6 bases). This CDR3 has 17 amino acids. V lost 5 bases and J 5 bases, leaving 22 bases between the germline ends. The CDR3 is CASSGTLAGAHENIQYF. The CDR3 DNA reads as TGTGCCAGCAGTGGAACCCTCGCAGGGGCGCACGAAAACATTCAGTACTTC.

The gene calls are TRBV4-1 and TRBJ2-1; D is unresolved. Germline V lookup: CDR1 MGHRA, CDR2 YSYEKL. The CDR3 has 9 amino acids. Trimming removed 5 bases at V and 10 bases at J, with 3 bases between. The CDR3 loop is CASSEEQFF. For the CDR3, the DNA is TGCGCCAGCAGCGAGGAGCAGTTCTTC.

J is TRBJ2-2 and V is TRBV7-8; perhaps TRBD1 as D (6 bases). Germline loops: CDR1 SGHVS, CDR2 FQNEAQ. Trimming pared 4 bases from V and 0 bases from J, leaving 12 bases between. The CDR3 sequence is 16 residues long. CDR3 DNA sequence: TGTGCCAGCAGCTCCGGACAGACTACGAACACCGGGGAGCTGTTTTTT. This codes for CASSSGQTTNTGELFF.

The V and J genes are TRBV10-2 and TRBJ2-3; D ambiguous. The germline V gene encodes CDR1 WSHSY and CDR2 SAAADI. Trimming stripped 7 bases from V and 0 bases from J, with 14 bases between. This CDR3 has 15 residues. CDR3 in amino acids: CASTRGVSSTDTQYF. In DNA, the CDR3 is TGCGCCAGCACCCGTGGAGTCTCTAGCACAGATACGCAGTATTTT.

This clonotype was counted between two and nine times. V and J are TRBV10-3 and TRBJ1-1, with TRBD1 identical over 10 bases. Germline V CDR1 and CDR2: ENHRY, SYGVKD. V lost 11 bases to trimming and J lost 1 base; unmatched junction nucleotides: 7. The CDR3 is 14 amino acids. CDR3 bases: TGTGCCTCTCGGACAGGGGGAGGGAACACTGAAGCTTTCTTT. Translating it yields CASRTGGGNTEAFF.

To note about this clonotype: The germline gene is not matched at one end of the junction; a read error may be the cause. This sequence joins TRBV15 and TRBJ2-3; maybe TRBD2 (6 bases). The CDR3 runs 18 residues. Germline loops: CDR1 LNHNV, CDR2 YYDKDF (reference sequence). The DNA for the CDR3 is TGTGCCACCAGCCACCGGGAGTATGATCCCCAACACACAGATACGCAGTACTTT. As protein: CATSHREYDPQHTDTQYF.

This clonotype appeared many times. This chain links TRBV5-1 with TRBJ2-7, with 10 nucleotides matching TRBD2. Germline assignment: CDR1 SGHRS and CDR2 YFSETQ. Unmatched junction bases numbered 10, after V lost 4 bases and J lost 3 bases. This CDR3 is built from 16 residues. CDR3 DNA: TGCGCCAGCAGCGCCCCGCTAGCGGGAGTAGTCTACGAGCAGTACTTC. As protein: CASSAPLAGVVYEQYF.

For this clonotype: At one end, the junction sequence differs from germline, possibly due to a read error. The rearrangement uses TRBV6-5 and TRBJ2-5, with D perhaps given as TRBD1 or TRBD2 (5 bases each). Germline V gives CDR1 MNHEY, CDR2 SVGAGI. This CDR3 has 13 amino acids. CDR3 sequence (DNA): TGTGCCAGCAGTTACTCCGGGACGGTCGGGATTTCATTC. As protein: CASSYSGTVGISF.

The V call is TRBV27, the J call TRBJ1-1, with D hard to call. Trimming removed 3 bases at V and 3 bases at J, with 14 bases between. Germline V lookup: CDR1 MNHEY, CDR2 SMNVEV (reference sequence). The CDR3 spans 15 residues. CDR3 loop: CASSFSGGAYTEAFF. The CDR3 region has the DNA TGTGCCAGCAGTTTTTCTGGTGGTGCCTACACTGAAGCTTTCTTT.

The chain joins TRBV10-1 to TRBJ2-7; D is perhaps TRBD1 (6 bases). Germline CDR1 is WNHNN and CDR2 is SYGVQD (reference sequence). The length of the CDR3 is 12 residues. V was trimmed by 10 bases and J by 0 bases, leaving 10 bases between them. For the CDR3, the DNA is TGCGCCAACAGGGCGTCCTCCTACGAGCAGTACTTC. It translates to CANRASSYEQYF.

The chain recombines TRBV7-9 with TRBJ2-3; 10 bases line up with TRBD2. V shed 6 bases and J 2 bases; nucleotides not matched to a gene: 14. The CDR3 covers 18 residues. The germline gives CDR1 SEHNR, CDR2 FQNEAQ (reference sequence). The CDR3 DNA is TGTGCCAGCAGTGATAGTGGGCTAGCGGGGGTCACCACAGATACGCAGTATTTT. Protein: CASSDSGLAGVTTDTQYF.

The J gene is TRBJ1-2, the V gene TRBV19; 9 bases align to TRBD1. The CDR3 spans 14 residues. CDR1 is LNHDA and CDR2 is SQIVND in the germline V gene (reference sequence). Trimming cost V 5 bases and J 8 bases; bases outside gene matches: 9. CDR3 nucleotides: TGTGCCAGTAGTCCGGCGGACAGGGGAAGCGGCTACACCTTC. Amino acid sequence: CASSPADRGSGYTF. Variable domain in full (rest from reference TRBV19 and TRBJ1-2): DGGITQSPKYLFRKEGQNVTLSCEQNLNHDAMYWYRQDPGQGLRLIYYSQIVNDFQKGDIAEGYSVSREKKESFPLTVTSAQKNPTAFYLCASSPADRGSGYTFGSGTRLTVV.

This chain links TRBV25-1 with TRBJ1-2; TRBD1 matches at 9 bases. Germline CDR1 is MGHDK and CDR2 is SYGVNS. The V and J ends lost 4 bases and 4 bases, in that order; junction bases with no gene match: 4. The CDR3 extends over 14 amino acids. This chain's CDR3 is CASSARGQGYGYTF. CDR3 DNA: TGTGCCAGCAGTGCCAGGGGACAGGGCTATGGCTACACCTTC.

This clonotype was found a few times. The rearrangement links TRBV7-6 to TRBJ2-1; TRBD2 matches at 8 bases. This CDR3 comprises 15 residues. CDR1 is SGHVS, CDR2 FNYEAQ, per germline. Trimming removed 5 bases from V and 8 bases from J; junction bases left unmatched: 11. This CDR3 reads CASSSRGSGGYEQFF. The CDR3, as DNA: TGTGCCAGCAGCAGCCGAGGCAGCGGGGGCTATGAGCAGTTCTTC.

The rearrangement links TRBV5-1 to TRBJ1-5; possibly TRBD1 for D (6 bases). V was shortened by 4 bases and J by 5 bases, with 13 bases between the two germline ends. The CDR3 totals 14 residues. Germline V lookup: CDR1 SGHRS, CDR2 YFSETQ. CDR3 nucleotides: TGCGCCAGCAGCCTGAGGGGGGGCGATCAGCCCCAGCATTTT. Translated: CASSLRGGDQPQHF. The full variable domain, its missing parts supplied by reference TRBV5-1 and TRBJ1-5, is KAGVTQTPRYLIKTRGQQVTLSCSPISGHRSVSWYQQTPGQGLQFLFEYFSETQRNKGNFPGRFSGRQFSNSRSEMNVSTLELGDSALYLCASSLRGGDQPQHFGDGTRLSIL.

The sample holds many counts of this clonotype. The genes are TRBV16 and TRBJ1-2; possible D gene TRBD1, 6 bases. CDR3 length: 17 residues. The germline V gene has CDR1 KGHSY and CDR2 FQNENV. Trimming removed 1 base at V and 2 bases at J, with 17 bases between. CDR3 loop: CASSQLDNGQLNYGYTF. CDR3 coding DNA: TGTGCCAGCAGCCAATTAGATAACGGACAGCTCAACTATGGCTACACCTTC.

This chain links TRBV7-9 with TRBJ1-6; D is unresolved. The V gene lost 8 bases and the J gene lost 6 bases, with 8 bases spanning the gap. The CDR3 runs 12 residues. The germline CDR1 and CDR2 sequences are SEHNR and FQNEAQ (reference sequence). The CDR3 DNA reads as TGTGCCAGCGCGGGGTCTAATTCACCCCTCCACTTT. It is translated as CASAGSNSPLHF.

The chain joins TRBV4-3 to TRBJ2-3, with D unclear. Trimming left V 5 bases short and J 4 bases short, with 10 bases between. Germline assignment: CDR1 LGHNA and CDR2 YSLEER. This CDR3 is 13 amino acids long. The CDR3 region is CASSLELADTQYF. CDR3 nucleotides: TGCGCCAGCAGCTTAGAATTGGCAGATACGCAGTATTTT.

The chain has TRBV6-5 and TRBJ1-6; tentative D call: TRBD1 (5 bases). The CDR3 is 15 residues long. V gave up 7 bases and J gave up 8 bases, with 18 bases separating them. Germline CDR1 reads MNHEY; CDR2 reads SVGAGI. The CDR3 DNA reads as TGTGCCAGCACGTCCTCCGGGAGAGGGGATTCACCCCTCCACTTT. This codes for CASTSSGRGDSPLHF.

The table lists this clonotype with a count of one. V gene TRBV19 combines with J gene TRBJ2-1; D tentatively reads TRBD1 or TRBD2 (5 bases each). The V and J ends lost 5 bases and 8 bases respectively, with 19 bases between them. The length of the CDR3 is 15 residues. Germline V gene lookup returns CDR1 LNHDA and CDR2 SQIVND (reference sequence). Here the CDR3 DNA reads TGTGCCAGTAGTCTCGCCTCGGGGCCCTTGGATGAGCAGTTCTTC. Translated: CASSLASGPLDEQFF. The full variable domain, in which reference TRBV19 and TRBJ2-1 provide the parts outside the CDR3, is DGGITQSPKYLFRKEGQNVTLSCEQNLNHDAMYWYRQDPGQGLRLIYYSQIVNDFQKGDIAEGYSVSREKKESFPLTVTSAQKNPTAFYLCASSLASGPLDEQFFGPGTRLTVL.